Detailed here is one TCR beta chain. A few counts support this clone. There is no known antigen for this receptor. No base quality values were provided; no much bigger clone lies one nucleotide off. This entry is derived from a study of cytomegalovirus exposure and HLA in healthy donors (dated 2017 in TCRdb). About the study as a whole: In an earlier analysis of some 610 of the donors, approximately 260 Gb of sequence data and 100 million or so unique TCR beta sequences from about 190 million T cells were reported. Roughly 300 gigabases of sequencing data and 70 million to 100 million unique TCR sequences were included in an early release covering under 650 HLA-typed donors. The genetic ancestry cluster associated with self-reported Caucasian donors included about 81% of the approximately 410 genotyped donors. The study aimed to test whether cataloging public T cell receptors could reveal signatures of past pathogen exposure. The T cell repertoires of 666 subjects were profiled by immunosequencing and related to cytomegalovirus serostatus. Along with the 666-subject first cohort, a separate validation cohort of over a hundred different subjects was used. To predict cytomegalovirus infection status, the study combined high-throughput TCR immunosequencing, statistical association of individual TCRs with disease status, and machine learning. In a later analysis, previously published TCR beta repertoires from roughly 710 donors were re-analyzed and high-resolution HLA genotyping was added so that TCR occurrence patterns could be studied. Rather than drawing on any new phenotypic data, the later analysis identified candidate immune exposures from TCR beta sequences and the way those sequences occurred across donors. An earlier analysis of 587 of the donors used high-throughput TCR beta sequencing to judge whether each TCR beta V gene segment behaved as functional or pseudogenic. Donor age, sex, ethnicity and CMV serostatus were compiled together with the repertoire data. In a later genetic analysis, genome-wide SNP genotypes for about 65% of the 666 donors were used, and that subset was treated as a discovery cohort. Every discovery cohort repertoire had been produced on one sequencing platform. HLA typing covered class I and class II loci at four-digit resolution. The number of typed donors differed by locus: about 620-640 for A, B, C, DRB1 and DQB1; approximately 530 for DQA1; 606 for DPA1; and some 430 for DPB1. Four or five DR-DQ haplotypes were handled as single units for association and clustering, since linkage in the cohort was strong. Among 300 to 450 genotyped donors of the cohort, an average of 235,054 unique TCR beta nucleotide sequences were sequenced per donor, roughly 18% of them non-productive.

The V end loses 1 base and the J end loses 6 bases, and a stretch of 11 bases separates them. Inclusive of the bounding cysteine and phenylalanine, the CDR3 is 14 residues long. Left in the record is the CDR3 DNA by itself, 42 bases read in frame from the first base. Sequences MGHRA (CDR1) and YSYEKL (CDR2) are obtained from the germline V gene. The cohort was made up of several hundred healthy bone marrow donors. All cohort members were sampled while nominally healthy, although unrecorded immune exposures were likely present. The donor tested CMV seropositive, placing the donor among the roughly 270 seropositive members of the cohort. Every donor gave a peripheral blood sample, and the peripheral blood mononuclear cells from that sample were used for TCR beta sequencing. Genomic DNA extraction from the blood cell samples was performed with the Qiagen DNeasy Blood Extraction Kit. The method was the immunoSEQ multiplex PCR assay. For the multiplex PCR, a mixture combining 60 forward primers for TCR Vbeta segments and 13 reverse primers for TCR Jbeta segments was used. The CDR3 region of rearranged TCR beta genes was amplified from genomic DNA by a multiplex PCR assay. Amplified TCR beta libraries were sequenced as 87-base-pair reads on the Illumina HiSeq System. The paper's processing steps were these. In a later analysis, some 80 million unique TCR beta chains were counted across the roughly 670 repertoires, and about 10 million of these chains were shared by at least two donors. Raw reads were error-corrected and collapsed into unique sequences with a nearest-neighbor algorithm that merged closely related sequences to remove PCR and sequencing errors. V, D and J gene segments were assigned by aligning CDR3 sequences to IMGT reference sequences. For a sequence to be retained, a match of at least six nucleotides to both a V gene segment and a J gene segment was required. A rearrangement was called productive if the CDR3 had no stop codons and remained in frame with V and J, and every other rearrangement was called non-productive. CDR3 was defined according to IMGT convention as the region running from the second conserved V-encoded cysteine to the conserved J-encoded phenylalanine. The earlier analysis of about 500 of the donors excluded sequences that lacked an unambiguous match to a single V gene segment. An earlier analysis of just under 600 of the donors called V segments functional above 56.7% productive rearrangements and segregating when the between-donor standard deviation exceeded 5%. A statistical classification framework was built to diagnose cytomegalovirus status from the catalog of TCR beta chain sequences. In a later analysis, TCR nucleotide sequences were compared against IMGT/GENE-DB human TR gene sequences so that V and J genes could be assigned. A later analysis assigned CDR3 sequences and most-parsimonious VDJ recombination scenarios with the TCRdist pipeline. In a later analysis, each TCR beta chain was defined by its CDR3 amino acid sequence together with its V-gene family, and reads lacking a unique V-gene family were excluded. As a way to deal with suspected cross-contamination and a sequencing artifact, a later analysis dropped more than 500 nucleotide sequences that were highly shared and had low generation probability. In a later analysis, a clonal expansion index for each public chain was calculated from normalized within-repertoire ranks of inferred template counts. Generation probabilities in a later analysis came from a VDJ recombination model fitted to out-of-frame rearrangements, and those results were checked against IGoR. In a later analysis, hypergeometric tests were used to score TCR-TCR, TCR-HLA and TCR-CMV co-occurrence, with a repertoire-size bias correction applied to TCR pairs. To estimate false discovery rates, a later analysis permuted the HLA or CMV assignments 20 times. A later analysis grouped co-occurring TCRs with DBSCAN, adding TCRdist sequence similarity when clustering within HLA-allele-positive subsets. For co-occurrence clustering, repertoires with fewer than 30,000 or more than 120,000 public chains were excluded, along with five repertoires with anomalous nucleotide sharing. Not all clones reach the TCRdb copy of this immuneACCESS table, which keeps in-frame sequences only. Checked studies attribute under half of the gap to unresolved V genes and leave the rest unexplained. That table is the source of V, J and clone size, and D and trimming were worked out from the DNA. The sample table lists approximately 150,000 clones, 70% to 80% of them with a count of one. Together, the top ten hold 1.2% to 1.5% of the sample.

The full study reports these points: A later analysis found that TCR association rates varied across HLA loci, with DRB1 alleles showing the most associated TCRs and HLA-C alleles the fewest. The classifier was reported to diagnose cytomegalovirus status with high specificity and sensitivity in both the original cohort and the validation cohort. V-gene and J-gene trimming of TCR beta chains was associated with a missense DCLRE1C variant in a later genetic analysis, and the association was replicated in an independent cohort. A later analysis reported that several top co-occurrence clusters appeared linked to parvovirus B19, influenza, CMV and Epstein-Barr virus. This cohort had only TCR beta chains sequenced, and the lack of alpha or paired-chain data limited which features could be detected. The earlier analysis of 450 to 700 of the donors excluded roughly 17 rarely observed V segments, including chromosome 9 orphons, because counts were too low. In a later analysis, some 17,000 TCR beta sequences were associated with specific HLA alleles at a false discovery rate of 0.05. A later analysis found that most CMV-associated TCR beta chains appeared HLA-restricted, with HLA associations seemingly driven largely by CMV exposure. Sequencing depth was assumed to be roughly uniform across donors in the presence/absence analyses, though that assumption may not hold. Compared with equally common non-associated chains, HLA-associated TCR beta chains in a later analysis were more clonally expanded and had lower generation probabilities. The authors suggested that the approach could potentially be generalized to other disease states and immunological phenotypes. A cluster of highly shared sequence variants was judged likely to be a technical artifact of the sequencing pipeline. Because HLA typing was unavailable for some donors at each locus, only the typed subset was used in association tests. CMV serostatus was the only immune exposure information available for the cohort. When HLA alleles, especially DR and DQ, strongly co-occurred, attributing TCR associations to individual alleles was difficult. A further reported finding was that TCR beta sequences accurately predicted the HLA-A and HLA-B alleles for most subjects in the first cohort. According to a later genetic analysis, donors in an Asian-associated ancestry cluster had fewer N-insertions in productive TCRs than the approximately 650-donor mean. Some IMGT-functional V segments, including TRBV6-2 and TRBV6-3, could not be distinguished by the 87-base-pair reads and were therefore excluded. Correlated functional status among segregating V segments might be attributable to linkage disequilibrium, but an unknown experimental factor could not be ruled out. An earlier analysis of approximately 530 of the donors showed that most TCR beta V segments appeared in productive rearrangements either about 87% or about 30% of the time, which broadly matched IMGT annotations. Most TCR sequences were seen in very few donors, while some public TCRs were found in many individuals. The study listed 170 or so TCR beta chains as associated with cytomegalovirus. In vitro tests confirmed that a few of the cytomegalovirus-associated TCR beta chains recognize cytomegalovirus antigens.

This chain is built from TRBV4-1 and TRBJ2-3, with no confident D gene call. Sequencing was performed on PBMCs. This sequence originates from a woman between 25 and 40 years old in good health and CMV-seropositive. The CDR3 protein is CASSQADSMDTQYF. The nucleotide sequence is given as TGCGCCAGCAGCCAAGCTGATAGCATGGATACGCAGTATTTT.